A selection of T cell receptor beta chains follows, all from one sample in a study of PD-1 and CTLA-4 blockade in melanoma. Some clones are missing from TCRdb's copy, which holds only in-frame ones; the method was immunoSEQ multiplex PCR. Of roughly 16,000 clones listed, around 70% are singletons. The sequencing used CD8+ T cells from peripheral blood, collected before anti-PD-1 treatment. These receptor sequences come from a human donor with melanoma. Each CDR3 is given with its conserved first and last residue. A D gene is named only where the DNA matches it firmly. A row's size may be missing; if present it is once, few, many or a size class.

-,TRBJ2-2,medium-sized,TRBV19,CASSTWTDTNTGELFF,TGTGCCAGTAGTACCTGGACGGATACGAACACCGGGGAGCTGTTTTTT
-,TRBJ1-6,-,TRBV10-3,CAIRADSYNSPLHF,TGTGCCATCCGAGCGGACTCCTATAATTCACCCCTCCACTTT
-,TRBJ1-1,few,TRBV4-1,CASSPLEGTNTEAFF,TGCGCCAGCAGCCCCCTGGAAGGGACGAACACTGAAGCTTTCTTT
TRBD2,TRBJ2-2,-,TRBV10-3,CAISEAGLAGVDTGELFF,TGTGCCATCAGTGAGGCGGGACTAGCGGGGGTCGACACCGGGGAGCTGTTTTTT
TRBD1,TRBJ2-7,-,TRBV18,CASSPEGASYEQYF,TGTGCCAGCTCACCTGAGGGGGCCTCCTACGAGCAGTACTTC
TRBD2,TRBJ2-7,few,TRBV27,CASSLTSGTLYEQYF,TGTGCCAGCAGTTTAACTAGCGGGACCTTGTACGAGCAGTACTTC
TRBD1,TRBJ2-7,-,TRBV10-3,CAAGTGSYEQYF,TGTGCCGCCGGGACAGGGTCCTACGAGCAGTACTTC
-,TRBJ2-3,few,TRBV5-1,CASNSVMAGVNPDTQYF,TGCGCCAGCAACTCGGTTATGGCAGGGGTTAATCCAGATACGCAGTATTTT
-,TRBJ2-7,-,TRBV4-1,CASSQGRSAKYEQYF,TGCGCCAGCAGCCAAGGTCGATCAGCTAAGTACGAGCAGTACTTC
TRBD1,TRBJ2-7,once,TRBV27,CASSSPLGQTDLGEQYF,TGTGCCAGCAGTTCCCCCCTGGGACAGACCGATCTTGGCGAGCAGTACTTC
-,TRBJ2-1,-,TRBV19,CASRVSGSSYNEQFF,TGTGCCAGTAGGGTTAGCGGAAGCTCCTACAATGAGCAGTTCTTC
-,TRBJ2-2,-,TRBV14,CASSQPRGTGELFF,TGTGCCAGCAGCCAACCTCGGGGGACCGGGGAGCTGTTTTTT
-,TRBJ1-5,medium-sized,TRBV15,CATSRDSRGQPQHF,TGTGCCACCAGCAGAGATTCGAGGGGTCAGCCCCAGCATTTT
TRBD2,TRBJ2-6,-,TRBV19,CASSIGGTGANVLTF,TGTGCCAGTAGTATCGGGGGGACTGGGGCCAACGTCCTGACTTTC
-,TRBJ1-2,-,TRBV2,CASSRSSGVGYGYTF,TGTGCCAGCAGTCGGTCCTCAGGGGTGGGCTATGGCTACACCTTC
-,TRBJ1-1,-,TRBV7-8,CASSANRVGAEAFF,TGTGCCAGCAGCGCGAACAGGGTTGGCGCTGAAGCTTTCTTT
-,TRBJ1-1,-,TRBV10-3,CAISEVGTEAFF,TGTGCCATCAGTGAAGTGGGGACTGAAGCTTTCTTT
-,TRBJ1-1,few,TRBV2,CASRTFGAGMDEAFF,TGTGCCAGTAGAACCTTTGGGGCGGGAATGGATGAAGCTTTCTTT
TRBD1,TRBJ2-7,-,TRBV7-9,CASSFRDRAVEQYF,TGTGCCAGCAGCTTCCGGGACAGGGCAGTCGAGCAGTACTTC
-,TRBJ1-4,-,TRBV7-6,CASSLWRAANEKLFF,TGTGCCAGCAGCCTTTGGCGGGCGGCTAATGAAAAACTGTTTTTT
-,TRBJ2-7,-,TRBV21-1,CAGDSSNPYEQYF,TGTGCCGGGGACAGTTCAAACCCCTACGAGCAGTACTTC
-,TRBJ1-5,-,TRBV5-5,CASSLGEENQPQHF,TGTGCCAGCAGCTTGGGGGAGGAGAATCAGCCCCAGCATTTT
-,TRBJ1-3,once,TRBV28,CASSLSGGLGNTIYF,TGTGCCAGCAGTTTATCGGGGGGGCTTGGAAACACCATATATTTT
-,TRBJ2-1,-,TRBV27,CASSLRALPTGEQFF,TGTGCCAGCAGTTTACGGGCGCTTCCCACAGGTGAGCAGTTCTTC
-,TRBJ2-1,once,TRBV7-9,CASSQGGFDNEQFF,TGTGCCAGCAGCCAAGGGGGGTTTGACAATGAGCAGTTCTTC
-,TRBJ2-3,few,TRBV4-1,CASSQGYTQYF,TGCGCCAGCAGCCAGGGTTATACGCAGTATTTT
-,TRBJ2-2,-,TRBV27,CASSLGPPPTGELFF,TGTGCCAGCAGTTTAGGCCCTCCGCCCACCGGGGAGCTGTTTTTT
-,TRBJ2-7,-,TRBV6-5,CATGTRAAYEQYF,TGTGCCACGGGGACCCGAGCGGCCTACGAGCAGTACTTC
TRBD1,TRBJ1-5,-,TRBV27,CASSFDRGRQPQHF,TGTGCCAGCAGTTTTGACAGGGGCCGTCAGCCCCAGCATTTT
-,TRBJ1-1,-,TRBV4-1,CASSQEGFSEAFF,TGCGCCAGCAGCCAAGAAGGGTTCAGTGAAGCTTTCTTT
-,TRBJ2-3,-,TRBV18,CASSPPGLNTDTQYF,TGTGCCAGCTCACCACCGGGCCTGAACACAGATACGCAGTATTTT
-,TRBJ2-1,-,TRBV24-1,CATSDTYRVSYNEQFF,TGTGCCACCAGTGATACCTACAGGGTCTCCTACAATGAGCAGTTCTTC
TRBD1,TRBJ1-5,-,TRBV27,CASSMTGFYSNQPQHF,TGTGCCAGCAGTATGACAGGGTTCTATAGCAATCAGCCCCAGCATTTT
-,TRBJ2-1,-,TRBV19,CASSHTARADEQFF,TGTGCCAGTAGTCATACGGCCCGCGCCGATGAGCAGTTCTTC
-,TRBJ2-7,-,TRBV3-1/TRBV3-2,CASSHIRVSETPTNSYEQYF,TGTGCCAGCAGCCATATAAGGGTCTCCGAAACTCCGACTAACTCCTACGAGCAGTACTTC
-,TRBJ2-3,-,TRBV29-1,CSVEAGYSGDTQYF,TGCAGCGTTGAAGCCGGTTACTCGGGGGATACGCAGTATTTT
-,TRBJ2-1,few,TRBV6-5,CASGNRVSYNEQFF,TGTGCCAGCGGCAACAGGGTCTCCTACAATGAGCAGTTCTTC
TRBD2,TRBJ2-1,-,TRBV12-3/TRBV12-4,CASTLAGGYEQFF,TGTGCCAGCACCTTAGCGGGAGGGTATGAGCAGTTCTTC
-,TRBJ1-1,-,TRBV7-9,CASSFRPDAEAFF,TGTGCCAGCAGCTTCAGGCCAGACGCCGAAGCTTTCTTT
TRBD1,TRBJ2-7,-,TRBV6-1,CASSEGRTGFIYEQYF,TGTGCCAGCAGTGAAGGAAGGACAGGTTTTATCTACGAGCAGTACTTC